The sequence of this T cell receptor beta chain was determined in a study of response to subunit inactivated influenza vaccine. The study, taken as a whole, reports: New T cells are recruited in small numbers by each seasonal influenza vaccination, according to the authors' suggestion.

About this clonotype itself: Antigen specificity is unknown.

Germline V gives CDR1 SEHNR, CDR2 FQNEAQ (reference sequence). V was shortened by 0 bases and J by 2 bases, with 11 bases between the two germline ends. The CDR3 is 15 amino acids. TCRdb reprocessed the RT-PCR reads with MiXCR, giving one entry per CDR3 protein. This table holds around 650,000 distinct CDR3 sequences, approximately 14% found once. This rearrangement joins TRBV7-9 to TRBJ2-7, with D possibly matching TRBD1 (6 bases). This sample comprised PBMCs from blood, obtained 12 days after vaccination. The TCR comes from a man aged 45-65 years who received an inactivated influenza vaccine. The CDR3 is CASSLAPTGPYEQYF. The CDR3 DNA follows: TGTGCCAGCAGCTTAGCGCCTACAGGGCCCTACGAGCAGTACTTC.